This T cell receptor beta chain appears in the sequencing data of a study of vaccination and CD4 T cells after COVID-19 (dated by TCRdb to the early 2020s). Background for the entire study: The convalescent cohort comprised six males and four females, including two Hispanic individuals, seven Caucasians, two Asians and one multiracial person. Participants received two doses of either the Pfizer-BioNTech BNT162b2 vaccine (n=8) or the Moderna mRNA-1273 vaccine (n=2). Post-COVID blood samples from convalescent patients were collected a median of roughly 100 days after diagnosis, with a range of roughly 30 to 170 days. The time from the second vaccine dose to post-vaccine blood sampling had a median of roughly 72 days and ranged from about 13 to 250 days. For stimulating the cultures, overlapping spike peptide pools were used, derived from SARS-CoV-2 as well as from the common cold coronaviruses HCoV-NL63, HCoV-OC43 and HCoV-229E. As controls, cultures received a CEFX viral epitope pool (the positive control), an HIV-1 Nef peptide pool (the negative control), or no peptide at all. In 9 to 11 COVID-19 convalescent patients and several infection-naive healthy vaccine recipients, researchers compared the spike-specific CD4+ TCR repertoire from before mRNA vaccination with the repertoire from after. Overall results and qualifications from the work: The study included relatively few convalescent patients and did not analyze early timepoints after natural infection. Among convalescent patients, a median about 86% of the SARS-CoV-2-reactive clones seen after vaccination appeared only after vaccination, which suggests priming specific to the vaccine. Of the vaccine-specific clones in convalescent patients, 304 of 307, or nearly all, reacted only to SARS-CoV-2 spike and did not cross-react with common cold coronaviruses. The median count of SARS-CoV-2-reactive clonotypes went up from approximately 22 after infection to 38 after vaccination, although the change was not significant.

The treatment or condition label corresponds to: approximately nine-day PBMC culture with coronavirus spike peptide pools or control peptides (ViraFEST assay). The ViraFEST assay was used in the study, in which antigen-specific T cells were expanded with peptide pools and expanded clonotypes were subsequently identified by TCR sequencing. Negative nucleocapsid antibody tests before and after vaccination confirmed that the healthy vaccine recipients had no prior SARS-CoV-2 infection. Each well held 2.2 million or so PBMCs cultured in IMDM containing approximately 5% human AB serum and roughly 9.7 IU/ml IL-2, with about 10 ug/ml peptide pools added. Half of the culture medium was replaced with fresh IL-2-containing medium on days 3 and 7. Once the cells had been in culture for ten to eleven days, the EasySep CD4+ T cell isolation kit was used to isolate CD4+ T cells by negative selection. Ficoll-Paque Plus gradient centrifugation was used to isolate PBMCs from whole blood, and the isolated PBMCs were then either used fresh or cryopreserved at -140C. Each culture condition was generally run in triplicate wells.

As encoded in the germline V gene (reference sequence), CDR1 is LNHDA while CDR2 is SQIVND. The CDR3 starts with the cysteine, ends with the phenylalanine, and has 12 residues. The sequence is cut down to CDR3 DNA, 36 bases in frame from base 1. V loses 1 base of germline sequence and J loses 4 bases, and the interval between the two ends is 5 bases. This clonotype has only a few counts. Its antigen is still unknown. Nothing much larger sits one base from this clone, and base qualities are not available. Preparation of the library involved PCR. DNA from cultured CD4+ T cells was subjected to TCR sequencing with the Oncomine TCR Beta short-read assay at the Johns Hopkins FTIC core. Genomic DNA was extracted from the cultured CD4+ T cells with the QIAamp micro DNA kit. Oncomine TCR Beta libraries from cultured CD4+ T cells were pooled using unique dual indexes and sequenced on an Illumina iSeq 100. In the source study's methods: Non-productive sequences were removed, and CDR3s not starting with C, not ending with F or W, or shorter than 7 amino acids were discarded. Antigen-specific clonotypes were identified using the MANAFEST web application through comparison of peptide-stimulated wells with reference and other culture wells. To be called positive, a clone needed an FDR below 0.05, an odds ratio above 5, and a productive frequency above 0.1% in at least two of three replicate wells. Cross-reactive clonotypes were defined as significantly expanded in both SARS-CoV-2 spike wells and at least one common cold coronavirus spike condition. Levenshtein distances (stringdist) and unrooted phylogenetic trees (ape) in R version 3.6.1 were used to assess CDR3 homology. TCRdb reprocessing: public reads trimmed at Q25 with fastp, clones called with MiXCR, in-frame beta chains kept. When rows share a CDR3 protein, they turn into one entry using the most common DNA and genes. These V and J calls rely on TCRdb rather than the paper's analysis. Across this sample there are around 26,000 distinct CDR3 sequences, with roughly 70% seen only once. 15% to 20% of the sample is taken by the ten largest.

The TCR sequence derives from a human donor who received a COVID-19 vaccine. Rearrangement joined TRBV19 to TRBJ2-7; no D gene call is confident. Specimen: CD4+ T cells from blood, cultured in vitro, collected after SARS-CoV-2 vaccination. In nucleotide form, the sequence is TGTGCCAGTAGTATAGGGGGTTACGAGCAGTACTTC. Its protein product is CASSIGGYEQYF.